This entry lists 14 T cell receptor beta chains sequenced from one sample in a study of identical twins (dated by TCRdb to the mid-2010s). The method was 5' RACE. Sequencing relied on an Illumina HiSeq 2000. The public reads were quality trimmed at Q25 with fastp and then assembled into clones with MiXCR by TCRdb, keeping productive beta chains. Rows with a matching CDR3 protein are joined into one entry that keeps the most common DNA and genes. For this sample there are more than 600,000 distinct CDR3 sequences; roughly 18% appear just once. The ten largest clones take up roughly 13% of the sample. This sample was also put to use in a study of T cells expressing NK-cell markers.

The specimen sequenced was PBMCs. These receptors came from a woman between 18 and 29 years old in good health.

CDR3 nucleotide sequence: TGTGCCAGCAGCCATAGCGGGAGGGCCCTCCCTAAGCAGTATTTT. Translating it yields CASSHSGRALPKQYF. This rearrangement joins TRBV12-3 or TRBV12-4 to TRBJ2-3, with TRBD2 matching over 11 bases. The CDR3 length is 15 residues. After removal of 6 bases from V and 11 bases from J, the junction contained 13 bases not matched to a gene.

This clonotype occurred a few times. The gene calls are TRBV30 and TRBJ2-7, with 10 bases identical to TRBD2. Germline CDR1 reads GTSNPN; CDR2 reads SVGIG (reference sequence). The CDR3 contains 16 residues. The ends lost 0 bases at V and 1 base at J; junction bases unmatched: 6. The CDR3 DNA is TGTGCCTGGAGTGTCCCTAGCGGGAGTATGTCCTACGAGCAGTACTTC. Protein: CAWSVPSGSMSYEQYF.

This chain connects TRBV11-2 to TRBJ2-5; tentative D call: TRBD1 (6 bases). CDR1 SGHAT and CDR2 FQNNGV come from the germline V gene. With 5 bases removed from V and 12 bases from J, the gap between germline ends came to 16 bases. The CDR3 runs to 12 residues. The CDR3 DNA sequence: TGTGCCAGCAGCGCACCGACAGGACCCGAGTACTTC. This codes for CASSAPTGPEYF.

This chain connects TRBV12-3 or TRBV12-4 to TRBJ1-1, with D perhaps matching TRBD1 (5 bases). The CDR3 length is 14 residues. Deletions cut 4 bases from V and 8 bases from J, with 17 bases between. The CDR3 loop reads CASSYHRGTGEAFF. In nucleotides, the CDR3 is TGTGCCAGCAGTTATCATAGGGGAACGGGGGAAGCTTTCTTT.

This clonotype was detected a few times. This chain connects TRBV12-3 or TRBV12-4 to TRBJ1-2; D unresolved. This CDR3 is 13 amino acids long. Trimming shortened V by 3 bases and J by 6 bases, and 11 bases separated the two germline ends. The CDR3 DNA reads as TGTGCCAGCAGTTTCAACATTGGGAATGGCTACACCTTC. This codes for CASSFNIGNGYTF.

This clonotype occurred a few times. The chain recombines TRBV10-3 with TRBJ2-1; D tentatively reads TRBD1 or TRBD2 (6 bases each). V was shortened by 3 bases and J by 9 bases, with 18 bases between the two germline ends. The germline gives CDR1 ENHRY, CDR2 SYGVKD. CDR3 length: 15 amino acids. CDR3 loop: CAISESSGGPGEQFF. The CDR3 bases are TGTGCCATCAGTGAAAGTTCCGGGGGCCCCGGTGAGCAGTTCTTC.

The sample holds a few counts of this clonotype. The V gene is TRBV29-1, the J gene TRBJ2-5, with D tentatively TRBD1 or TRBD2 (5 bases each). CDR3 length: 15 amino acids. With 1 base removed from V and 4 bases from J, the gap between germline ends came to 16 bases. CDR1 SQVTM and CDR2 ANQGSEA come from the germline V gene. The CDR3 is CSVEVGGGRGETQYF. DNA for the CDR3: TGCAGCGTTGAAGTAGGTGGGGGTAGGGGAGAGACCCAGTACTTC.

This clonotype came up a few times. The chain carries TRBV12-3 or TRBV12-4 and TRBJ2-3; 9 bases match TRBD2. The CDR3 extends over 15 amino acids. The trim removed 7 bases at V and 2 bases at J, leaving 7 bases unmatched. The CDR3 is CASMTGLAYTDTQYF. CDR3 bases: TGTGCCAGCATGACAGGACTAGCGTACACAGATACGCAGTATTTT.

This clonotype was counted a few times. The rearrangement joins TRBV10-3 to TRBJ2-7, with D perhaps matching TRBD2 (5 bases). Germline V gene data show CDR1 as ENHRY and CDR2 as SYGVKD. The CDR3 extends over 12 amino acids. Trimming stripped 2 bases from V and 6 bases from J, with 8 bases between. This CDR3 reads CAISEGLTEQYF. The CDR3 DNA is TGTGCCATCAGTGAGGGACTTACCGAGCAGTACTTC.

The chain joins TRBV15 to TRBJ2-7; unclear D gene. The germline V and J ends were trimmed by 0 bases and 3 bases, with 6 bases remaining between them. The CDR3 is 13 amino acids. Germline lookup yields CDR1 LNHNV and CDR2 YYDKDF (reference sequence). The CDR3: CATSREVNYEQYF. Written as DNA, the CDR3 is TGTGCCACCAGCAGAGAAGTGAACTACGAGCAGTACTTC.

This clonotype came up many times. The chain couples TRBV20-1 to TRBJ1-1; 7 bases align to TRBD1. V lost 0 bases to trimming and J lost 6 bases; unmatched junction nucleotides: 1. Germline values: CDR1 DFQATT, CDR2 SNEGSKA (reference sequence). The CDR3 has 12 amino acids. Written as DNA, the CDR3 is TGCAGTGCTAGAGATGGGACAGCTGAAGCTTTCTTT. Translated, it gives CSARDGTAEAFF.

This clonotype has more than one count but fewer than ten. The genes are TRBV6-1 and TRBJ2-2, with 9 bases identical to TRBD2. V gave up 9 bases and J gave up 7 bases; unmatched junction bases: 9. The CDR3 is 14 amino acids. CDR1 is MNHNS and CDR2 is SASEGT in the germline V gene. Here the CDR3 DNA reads TGTGCCAGAGCGTTCGCGGGAGGGCACGGGGAGCTGTTTTTT. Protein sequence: CARAFAGGHGELFF.

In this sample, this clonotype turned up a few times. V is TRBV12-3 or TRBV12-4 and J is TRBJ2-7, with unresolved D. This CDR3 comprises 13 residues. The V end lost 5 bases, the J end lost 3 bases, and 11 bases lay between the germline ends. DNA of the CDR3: TGTGCCAGCAGTCCCCTTAGGATCTACGAGCAGTACTTC. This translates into CASSPLRIYEQYF.

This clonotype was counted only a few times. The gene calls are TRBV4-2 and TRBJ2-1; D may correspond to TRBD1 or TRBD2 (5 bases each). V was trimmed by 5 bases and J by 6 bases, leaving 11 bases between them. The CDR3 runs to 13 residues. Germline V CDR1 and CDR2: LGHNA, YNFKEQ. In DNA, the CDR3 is TGTGCCAGCAGCTCCCGGGACGCCAATGAGCAGTTCTTC. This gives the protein CASSSRDANEQFF.